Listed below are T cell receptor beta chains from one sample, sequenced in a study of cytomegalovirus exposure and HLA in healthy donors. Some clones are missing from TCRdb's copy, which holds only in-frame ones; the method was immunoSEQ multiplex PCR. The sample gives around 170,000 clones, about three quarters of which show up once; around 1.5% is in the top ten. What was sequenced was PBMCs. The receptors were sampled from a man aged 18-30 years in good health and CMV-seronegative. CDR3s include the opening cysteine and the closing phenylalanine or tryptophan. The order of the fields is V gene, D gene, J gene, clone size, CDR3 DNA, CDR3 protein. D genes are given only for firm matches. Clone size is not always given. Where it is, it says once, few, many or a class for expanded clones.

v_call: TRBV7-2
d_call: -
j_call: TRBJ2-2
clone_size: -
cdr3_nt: TGTGCCAGCAGGCGGGACTCCGGGGAGCTGTTTTTT
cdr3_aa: CASRRDSGELFF

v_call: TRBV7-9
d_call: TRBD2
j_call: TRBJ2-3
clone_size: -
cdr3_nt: TGTGCCAGCAGCCCCTTGGCGGGAGAGGGAGATACGCAGTATTTT
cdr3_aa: CASSPLAGEGDTQYF

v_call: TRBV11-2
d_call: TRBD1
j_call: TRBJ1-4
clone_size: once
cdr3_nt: TGTGCCAGCAGCCCCCGACAGGGGGCGGGAGAAAAACTGTTTTTT
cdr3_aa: CASSPRQGAGEKLFF

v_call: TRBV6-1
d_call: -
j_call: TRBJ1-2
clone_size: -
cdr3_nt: TGTGCCAGCAGTGAAGAAGTGAGCGAGGGCTACACCTTC
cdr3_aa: CASSEEVSEGYTF

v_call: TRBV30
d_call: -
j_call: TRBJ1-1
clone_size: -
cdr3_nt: TGTGCCTGGAGTGTGGCCAGGGGCTTTGAAGCTTTCTTT
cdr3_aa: CAWSVARGFEAFF

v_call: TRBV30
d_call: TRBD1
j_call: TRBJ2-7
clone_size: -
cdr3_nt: TGTGCCTGGAGTCAGGGGGCTACCGTCCACGAGCAGTACTTC
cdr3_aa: CAWSQGATVHEQYF

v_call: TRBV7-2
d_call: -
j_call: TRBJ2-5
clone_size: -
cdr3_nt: TGTGCCAGCAGCTTTGGACTAACCCGCGGTAAAGAGACCCAGTACTTC
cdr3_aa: CASSFGLTRGKETQYF

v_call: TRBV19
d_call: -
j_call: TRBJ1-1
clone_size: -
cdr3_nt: TGTGCTAGTAAAGAGAGGTCGTGGGGGGGTGAAGCTTTCTTT
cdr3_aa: CASKERSWGGEAFF

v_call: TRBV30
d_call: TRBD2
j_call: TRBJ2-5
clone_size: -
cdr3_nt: TGTGCCTGGAGTCCTAGCGGGAGGGAAGAGACCCAGTACTTC
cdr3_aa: CAWSPSGREETQYF

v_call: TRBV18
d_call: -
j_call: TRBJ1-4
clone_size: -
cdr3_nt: TGTGCCAGCTCACCACCTCCGGGAGCAACTAATGAAAAACTGTTTTTT
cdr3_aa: CASSPPPGATNEKLFF

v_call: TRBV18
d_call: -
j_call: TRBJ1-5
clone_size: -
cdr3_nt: TGTGCCAGCTCACCAGTTATTAGCAATCAGCCCCAGCATTTT
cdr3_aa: CASSPVISNQPQHF

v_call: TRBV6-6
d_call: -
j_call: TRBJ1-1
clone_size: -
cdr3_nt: TGTGCCAGCAGTTACTCGAGGGGGTTTGGGGACACTGAAGCTTTCTTT
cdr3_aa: CASSYSRGFGDTEAFF

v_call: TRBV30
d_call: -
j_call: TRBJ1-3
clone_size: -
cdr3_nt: TGTGCCTGGGGCAACTCTGGAAACACCATATATTTT
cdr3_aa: CAWGNSGNTIYF

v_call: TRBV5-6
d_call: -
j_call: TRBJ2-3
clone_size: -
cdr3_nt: TGTGCCAGCAGCCAGCGCGGCATCCGTCAGAGGACAGATACGCAGTATTTT
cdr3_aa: CASSQRGIRQRTDTQYF

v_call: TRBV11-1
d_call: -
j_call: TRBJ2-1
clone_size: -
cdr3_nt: TGTGCCAGCAGCTTAACAGAGAGCGAGCAGTTCTTC
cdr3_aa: CASSLTESEQFF

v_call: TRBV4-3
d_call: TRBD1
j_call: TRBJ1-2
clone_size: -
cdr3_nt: TGCGCCAGCAGGGAGGGTACAGGGGGCATCCTGAGGGGCTATGGCTACACCTTC
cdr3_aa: CASREGTGGILRGYGYTF

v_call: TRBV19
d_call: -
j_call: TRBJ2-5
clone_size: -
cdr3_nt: TGTGCCAGTAGTAATCAGTACCAAGAGACCCAGTACTTC
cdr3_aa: CASSNQYQETQYF

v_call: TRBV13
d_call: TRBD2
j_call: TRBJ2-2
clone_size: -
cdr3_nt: TGTGCCAGCAGCTCGACGGGACTAGACAACACCGGGGAGCTGTTTTTT
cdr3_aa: CASSSTGLDNTGELFF

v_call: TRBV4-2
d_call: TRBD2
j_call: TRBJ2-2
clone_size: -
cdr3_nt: TGTGCCAGCAGCGCACAGAATAGCGGGAGCGGGGAGCTGTTTTTT
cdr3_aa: CASSAQNSGSGELFF

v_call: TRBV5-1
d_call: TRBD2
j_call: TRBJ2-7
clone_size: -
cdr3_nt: TGCGCCAGCAGCTTGACTAGCGGGAGTCCCCACGAGCAGTACTTC
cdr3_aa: CASSLTSGSPHEQYF

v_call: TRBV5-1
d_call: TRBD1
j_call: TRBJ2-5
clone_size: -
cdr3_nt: TGCGCCAGCAGCGTACAGGGGGCGCTTGGGACCCAGTACTTC
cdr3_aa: CASSVQGALGTQYF

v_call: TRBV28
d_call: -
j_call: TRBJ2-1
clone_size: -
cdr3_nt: TGTGCCACCCGGCGGCAGATTTTATACAATGCGCAGTTCTTC
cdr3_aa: CATRRQILYNAQFF

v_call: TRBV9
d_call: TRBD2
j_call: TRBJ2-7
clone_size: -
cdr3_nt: TGTGCCAGCAGCGGGGGGACTAGCGGGAGTAATCAGTACTTC
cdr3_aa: CASSGGTSGSNQYF

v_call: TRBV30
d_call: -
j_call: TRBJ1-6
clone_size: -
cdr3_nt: TGTGCCTGGACCAGAGGGACACTAACTAATTCACCCCTCCACTTT
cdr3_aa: CAWTRGTLTNSPLHF

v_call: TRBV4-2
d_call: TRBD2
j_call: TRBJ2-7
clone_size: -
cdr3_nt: TGTGCCAGCAGCGACAGACTAGCGGGAGAACGGCAGTACTTC
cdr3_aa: CASSDRLAGERQYF

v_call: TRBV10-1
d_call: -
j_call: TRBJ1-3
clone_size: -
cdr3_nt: TGCGCCAGCATCCTCGGTGGCAGGGTAAAGCACTCTGGAAACACCATATATTTT
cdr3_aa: CASILGGRVKHSGNTIYF

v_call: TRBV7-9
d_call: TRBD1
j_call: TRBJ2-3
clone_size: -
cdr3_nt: TGTGCCAGCAGCCAAGACAGGGCGAGTGGAGATACGCAGTATTTT
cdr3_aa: CASSQDRASGDTQYF

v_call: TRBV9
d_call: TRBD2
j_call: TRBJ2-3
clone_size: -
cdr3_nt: TGTGCCAGCAGCGTAGTAAATCCAGCGACTAGCGGGCCAAGTGAAGATACGCAGTATTTT
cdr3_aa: CASSVVNPATSGPSEDTQYF

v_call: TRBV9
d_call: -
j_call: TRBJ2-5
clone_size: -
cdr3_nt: TGTGCCAGCAGCGTGGGGCCCCAAGAGACCCAGTACTTC
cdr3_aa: CASSVGPQETQYF

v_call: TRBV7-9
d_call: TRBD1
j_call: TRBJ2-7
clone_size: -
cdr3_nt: TGTTCCAGCAGCTTAGTTATCGGACAGGGGGCTTACGAGCAGTACTTC
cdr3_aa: CSSSLVIGQGAYEQYF

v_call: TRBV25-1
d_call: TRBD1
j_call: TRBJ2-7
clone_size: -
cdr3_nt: TGTGCCAGCAGTGAGGGACAGGGGGCCTCCTACGAGCAGTACTTC
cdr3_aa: CASSEGQGASYEQYF

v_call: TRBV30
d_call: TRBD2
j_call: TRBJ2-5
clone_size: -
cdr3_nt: TGTGCCTGGAGTGGGACTAGCGGGGGCGGGGAGACCCAGTACTTC
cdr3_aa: CAWSGTSGGGETQYF

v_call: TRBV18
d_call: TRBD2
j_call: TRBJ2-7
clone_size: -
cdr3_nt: TGTGCCAGCAGACAGGGACTAGCGGGGGAGCAGTACTTC
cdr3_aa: CASRQGLAGEQYF

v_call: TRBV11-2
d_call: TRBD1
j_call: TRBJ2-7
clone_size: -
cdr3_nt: TGTGCCAGCAGCTTAGTGGGGGGACAGGGGTCCTACGAGCAGTACTTC
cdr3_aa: CASSLVGGQGSYEQYF

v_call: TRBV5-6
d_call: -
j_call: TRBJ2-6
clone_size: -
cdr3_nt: TGTGCCAGCAGCTTTTTACTGAGCTCTGGGGCCAACGTCCTGACTTTC
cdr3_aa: CASSFLLSSGANVLTF

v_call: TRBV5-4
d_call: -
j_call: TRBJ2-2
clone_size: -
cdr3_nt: TGTGCCAGCAGCTTCCGGGACAAAAACACCGGGGAGCTGTTTTTT
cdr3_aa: CASSFRDKNTGELFF

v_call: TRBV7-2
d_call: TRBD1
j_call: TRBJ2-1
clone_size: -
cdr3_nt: TGTGCCAGCAGCTTAACACAGGGGCTGTACAATGAGCAGTTCTTC
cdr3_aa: CASSLTQGLYNEQFF

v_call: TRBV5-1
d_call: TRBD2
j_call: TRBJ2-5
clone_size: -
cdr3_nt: TGCGCCAGCAGCTCTGGACTAGCGGGGCCTGAGACCCAGTACTTC
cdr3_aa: CASSSGLAGPETQYF

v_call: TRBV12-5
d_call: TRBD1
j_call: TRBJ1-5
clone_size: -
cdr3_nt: TGTCCCGGCCAGGGGGCCGATCAGCCCCAGCATTTT
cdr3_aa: CPGQGADQPQHF

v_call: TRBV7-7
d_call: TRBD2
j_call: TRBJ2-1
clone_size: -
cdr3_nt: TGTGCTAGCAGCCTTCGGACTAGCGGGAGGTTGGGTGGTTTACAGGATGAGCAGTTCTTC
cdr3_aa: CASSLRTSGRLGGLQDEQFF

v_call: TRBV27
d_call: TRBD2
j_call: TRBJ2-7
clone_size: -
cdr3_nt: TGTGCCAGCAGTTCTCTAGCGGGGAGCTCCTACGAGCAGTACTTC
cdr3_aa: CASSSLAGSSYEQYF

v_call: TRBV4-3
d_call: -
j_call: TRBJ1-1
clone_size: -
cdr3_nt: TGCGCCAGCAGCCAAGCGGTGAACACTGAAGCTTTCTTT
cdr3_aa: CASSQAVNTEAFF

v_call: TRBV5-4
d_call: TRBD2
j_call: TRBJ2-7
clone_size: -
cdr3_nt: TGTGCCAGCAGCCTTCGGACTAGCGGGAGTCTCTACGAGCAGTACTTC
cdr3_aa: CASSLRTSGSLYEQYF

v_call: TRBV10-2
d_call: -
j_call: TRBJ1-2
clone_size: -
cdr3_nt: TGCGCCAGCAGTGAAGTGGGAGGGACGAGGACCTTC
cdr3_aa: CASSEVGGTRTF

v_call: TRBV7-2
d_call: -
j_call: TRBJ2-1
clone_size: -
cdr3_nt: TGTGCCAGCAGCTTAGTGAAGGCTAGCTACAATGAGCAGTTCTTC
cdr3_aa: CASSLVKASYNEQFF